One sample yielded the 30 T cell receptor beta chains listed below, sequenced in a study of control samples from healthy donors and cancer patients. Clones were read by immunoSEQ multiplex PCR, and TCRdb kept only the in-frame ones, dropping some. The sample has fewer than 95,000 clones; roughly 91% are singletons. Material: blood. The receptors come from a man aged 30 to 39 in good health.

This chain links TRBV4-3 with TRBJ1-4; tentative D call: TRBD1 (5 bases). Germline V gene sequence: CDR1 LGHNA, CDR2 YSLEER. This CDR3 is built from 18 residues. Trimming removed 3 bases from V and 7 bases from J, with 24 bases in between. CDR3 loop: CASSQQAGPLGGGEKLFF. The CDR3 DNA follows: TGCGCCAGCAGCCAGCAGGCCGGGCCCCTCGGGGGGGGTGAAAAACTGTTTTTT.

The V call is TRBV7-9, the J call TRBJ1-6; D uncertain. Trimming stripped 5 bases from V and 11 bases from J, with 16 bases between. The CDR3 has 14 residues. Germline CDR1 SEHNR, CDR2 FQNEAQ (reference sequence). Written as DNA, the CDR3 is TGTGCCAGCAGCCCCGAGACGGTCGGGCCACCCCTCCACTTT. Translated: CASSPETVGPPLHF.

The V and J genes are TRBV2 and TRBJ2-1, with D possibly being TRBD1 (6 bases). From germline, CDR1 is SNHLY and CDR2 FYNNEI. The CDR3 loop spans 15 amino acids. Between the trimmed V and J ends, which lost 4 bases and 5 bases, there was a span of 15 bases. The CDR3 DNA reads TGTGCCAGCAGTGGGACCAAGGACAGTGACAATGAGCAGTTCTTC. As protein: CASSGTKDSDNEQFF.

This chain joins TRBV11-3 and TRBJ1-6, with D possibly matching TRBD1 (5 bases). V was cut by 7 bases and J by 10 bases, with 11 bases left in between. CDR1 and CDR2 from the germline V gene are SGHNT and YENEEA. The CDR3 totals 12 residues. CDR3 in DNA: TGTGCCAGCATCGGTGGGGGGTCACCCCTCCACTTT. It yields the protein CASIGGGSPLHF.

The V gene is TRBV6-5, the J gene TRBJ2-7, with D maybe TRBD1 (6 bases). Germline V gene sequence: CDR1 MNHEY, CDR2 SVGAGI. Trimming removed 10 bases at V and 2 bases at J, with 18 bases between. The CDR3 has 14 amino acids. In DNA form, the CDR3 reads TGTGCCACCAAACCGGGACACGCTCCCTACGAGCAGTACTTC. Residues: CATKPGHAPYEQYF.

This chain uses TRBV24-1 with TRBJ2-2; maybe TRBD2 (5 bases). CDR1 and CDR2 from the germline V gene are KGHDR and SFDVKD. The CDR3 contains 14 residues. The V end lost 5 bases, the J end lost 2 bases, and 8 bases lay between the germline ends. This chain's CDR3 is CATSVGLNTGELFF. The DNA for the CDR3 is TGTGCCACCAGTGTTGGACTTAACACCGGGGAGCTGTTTTTT.

The chain is built from TRBV5-4 and TRBJ2-7; D possibly corresponds to TRBD2 (6 bases). The CDR3 is made up of 14 amino acids. Trimming cost V 4 bases and J 6 bases, with 17 bases left between them. The V gene's germline CDR1 is SGHNT and CDR2 YYREEE (reference sequence). The CDR3 DNA reads as TGTGCCAGCAGCAGACCGGGCGGGACTGCCGAGCAGTACTTC. Its translation: CASSRPGGTAEQYF.

The chain couples TRBV5-1 to TRBJ1-5; D is possibly TRBD1 (6 bases). This CDR3 comprises 14 residues. V gave up 4 bases and J gave up 5 bases, with 13 bases separating them. The germline V gene encodes CDR1 SGHRS and CDR2 YFSETQ. This chain's CDR3 is CASSLTGPHQPQHF. The CDR3 bases are TGCGCCAGCAGCCTGACAGGTCCCCATCAGCCCCAGCATTTT.

The J gene is TRBJ2-7, the V gene TRBV18; a possible D gene is TRBD2 (6 bases). CDR3 length: 15 amino acids. V was cut by 0 bases and J by 2 bases, with 11 bases left in between. Looked up from germline, CDR1 is KGHSH and CDR2 is LQKENI. The CDR3 coding sequence is TGTGCCAGCTCACCACCGTCTTGGGGGGCCTACGAGCAGTACTTC. This gives the protein CASSPPSWGAYEQYF. Filled out from reference TRBV18 and TRBJ2-7, the complete variable domain reads NAGVMQNPRHLVRRRGQEARLRCSPMKGHSHVYWYRQLPEEGLKFMVYLQKENIIDESGMPKERFSAEFPKEGPSILRIQQVVRGDSAAYFCASSPPSWGAYEQYFGPGTRLTVT.

V usage is TRBV9 and J usage is TRBJ2-1; perhaps TRBD2 as D (6 bases). The V gene's germline CDR1 is SGDLS and CDR2 YYNGEE. V was trimmed by 4 bases and J by 5 bases, leaving 19 bases between them. CDR3 length: 16 residues. The CDR3 reads CASSKSAPRGNNEQFF. The CDR3 nucleotides are TGTGCCAGCAGCAAATCAGCGCCGCGGGGAAACAATGAGCAGTTCTTC.

The sample holds one count of this clone. The rearrangement joins TRBV7-9 to TRBJ1-4; D gene ambiguous. V shed 5 bases and J shed 4 bases, with 17 bases lying between them. CDR3 length: 16 residues. Germline loops: CDR1 SEHNR, CDR2 FQNEAQ (reference sequence). This chain's CDR3 is CASSPKMDGFNEKLFF. CDR3 coding DNA: TGTGCCAGCAGCCCAAAGATGGACGGGTTTAATGAAAAACTGTTTTTT.

The genes are TRBV10-2 and TRBJ1-1; tentative D call: TRBD1 (5 bases). The CDR3 extends over 17 amino acids. Germline-derived CDR1 and CDR2 are WSHSY and SAAADI. Trimming removed 0 bases at V and 0 bases at J, with 14 bases between. The CDR3 nucleotides are TGCGCCAGCAGTGAGTCGAATAGGGGCCGGGTGAACACTGAAGCTTTCTTT. This codes for CASSESNRGRVNTEAFF.

This clone came up once. The chain couples TRBV3-1 (or the pseudogene TRBV3-2) to TRBJ2-7; D not certain. V was clipped by 1 base and J by 7 bases, with 5 bases between them. This CDR3 spans 11 amino acids. The germline gives CDR1 LGHDT, CDR2 YNNKEL (reference sequence). CDR3 coding DNA: TGTGCCAGCAGCCAAGTAAGGGAGCAGTACTTC. It yields the protein CASSQVREQYF.

The rearrangement joins TRBV3-1 (or the pseudogene TRBV3-2) to TRBJ2-3; D gene ambiguous. Trimming shortened V by 4 bases and J by 2 bases, and 13 bases separated the two germline ends. Germline assignment: CDR1 LGHDT and CDR2 YNNKEL (reference sequence). CDR3 size: 15 residues. Here the CDR3 DNA reads TGTGCCAGCAGCCCTCCCTCGGGCAACACAGATACGCAGTATTTT. Protein: CASSPPSGNTDTQYF.

This clone was observed a few times. The chain carries TRBV4-1 and TRBJ1-2; D not resolved. The germline CDR1 and CDR2 sequences are MGHRA and YSYEKL. The CDR3 contains 13 residues. V shed 1 base and J shed 8 bases, with 11 bases lying between them. CDR3 in amino acids: CASSQGGYLGYTF. CDR3 DNA: TGCGCCAGCAGCCAAGGGGGATATCTAGGCTACACCTTC.

The chain joins TRBV28 to TRBJ2-3; 10 bases are a match to TRBD2. With V trimmed by 6 bases and J by 1 base, 7 bases remained unmatched. Per the germline V gene, CDR1 is MDHEN and CDR2 is SYDVKM. The CDR3 runs to 16 residues. Here the CDR3 reads CASRSSTSGGTDTQYF. The DNA for the CDR3 is TGTGCCAGCAGAAGCTCAACTAGCGGGGGCACAGATACGCAGTATTTT.

This sequence joins TRBV18 and TRBJ2-5; D remains unclear. V was trimmed by 3 bases and J by 4 bases, leaving 6 bases between them. Germline-derived CDR1 and CDR2 are KGHSH and LQKENI. The CDR3 length is 12 residues. The CDR3 sequence is CASSPMSETQYF. For the CDR3, the DNA is TGTGCCAGCTCACCGATGTCAGAGACCCAGTACTTC.

This sequence joins TRBV28 and TRBJ1-4, with D uncertain. The CDR3 covers 15 residues. Germline CDR1 is MDHEN and CDR2 is SYDVKM. Trimming shortened V by 0 bases and J by 6 bases, and 11 bases separated the two germline ends. CDR3 in DNA: TGTGCCAGCAGTTTATGGGAGAGCCAAGATGAAAAACTGTTTTTT. It specifies CASSLWESQDEKLFF. Combining the CDR3 with reference TRBV28 and TRBJ1-4 gives the whole variable domain DVKVTQSSRYLVKRTGEKVFLECVQDMDHENMFWYRQDPGLGLRLIYFSYDVKMKEKGDIPEGYSVSREKKERFSLILESASTNQTSMYLCASSLWESQDEKLFFGSGTQLSVL.

The chain uses TRBV5-1 and TRBJ2-2, with D possibly called TRBD1 or TRBD2 (5 bases each). Between the trimmed V and J ends, which lost 4 bases and 4 bases, there was a span of 11 bases. Looked up from germline, CDR1 is SGHRS and CDR2 is YFSETQ. CDR3 size: 14 residues. For the CDR3, the DNA is TGCGCCAGCAGCCTCGAGGGGAGCACCGGGGAGCTGTTTTTT. This codes for CASSLEGSTGELFF.

The genes are TRBV29-1 and TRBJ2-5; the match to TRBD2 covers 9 bases. V lost 4 bases, J lost 5 bases, and 5 bases stayed unmatched. Germline assignment: CDR1 SQVTM and CDR2 ANQGSEA. The CDR3 contains 13 residues. The CDR3, as DNA: TGCAGCGTTGGGCAGGCGGGGGGGGAGACCCAGTACTTC. The encoded protein is CSVGQAGGETQYF.

This rearrangement joins TRBV19 to TRBJ2-1, with D possibly being TRBD2 (5 bases). This CDR3 has 13 amino acids. Germline V gene sequence: CDR1 LNHDA, CDR2 SQIVND (reference sequence). V shed 4 bases and J shed 5 bases, with 9 bases lying between them. CDR3 in DNA: TGTGCCAGTAGTAGCGGAGGTAACAATGAGCAGTTCTTC. It specifies CASSSGGNNEQFF.

The sample holds one count of this clone. This chain links TRBV21-1 with TRBJ1-2. TRBV21-1 is labeled a pseudogene. The CDR3 is made up of 13 amino acids. CDR3: CASSEGQSCGYTF. CDR3 DNA: TGTGCCAGCAGTGAAGGGCAAAGCTGTGGCTACACCTTC.

The chain joins TRBV7-2 to TRBJ2-3; D not certain. Germline values: CDR1 SGHTA, CDR2 FQGNSA. V gave up 5 bases and J gave up 0 bases, with 12 bases separating them. The CDR3 is 15 amino acids. CDR3 region: CASSPSLVSTDTQYF. The CDR3 DNA reads as TGTGCCAGCAGCCCTAGTCTAGTCAGCACAGATACGCAGTATTTT. The variable domain in full, with the rest retrieved from reference TRBV7-2 and TRBJ2-3, is GAGVSQSPSNKVTEKGKDVELRCDPISGHTALYWYRQSLGQGLEFLIYFQGNSAPDKSGLPSDRFSAERTGGSVSTLTIQRTQQEDSAVYLCASSPSLVSTDTQYFGPGTRLTVL.

Here the CDR3 DNA reads TGTGCCAGCAGCTTGGGTACGAGCGGCCTGGAGGGGAATGAGCAGTTCTTC. Translating it yields CASSLGTSGLEGNEQFF. V is TRBV7-9 and J is TRBJ2-1; tentative D call: TRBD2 (6 bases). The CDR3 spans 17 residues. CDR1 and CDR2 from the germline V gene are SEHNR and FQNEAQ (reference sequence). V lost 3 bases, J lost 7 bases, and 22 bases lay in between.

This clone is a singleton in its sample. The V gene is TRBV28, the J gene TRBJ2-1; D is unclear. Germline V gene sequence: CDR1 MDHEN, CDR2 SYDVKM. The CDR3 has 17 amino acids. The V gene lost 2 bases and the J gene lost 0 bases, with 14 bases spanning the gap. CDR3 nucleotides: TGTGCCAGCAGTTTAGGTCCCGGCCTAACCTCCTACAATGAGCAGTTCTTC. Its translation is CASSLGPGLTSYNEQFF. Supplemented by reference TRBV28 and TRBJ2-1, the full variable domain reads DVKVTQSSRYLVKRTGEKVFLECVQDMDHENMFWYRQDPGLGLRLIYFSYDVKMKEKGDIPEGYSVSREKKERFSLILESASTNQTSMYLCASSLGPGLTSYNEQFFGPGTRLTVL.

The J gene is TRBJ2-5, the V gene TRBV24-1; D is undetermined. The CDR3 consists of 12 residues. In germline, CDR1 is KGHDR, CDR2 SFDVKD. V lost 1 base and J lost 10, with 9 bases in between. CDR3 coding DNA: TGTGCCACCAGTGATTTCTTAGGAGTCCAGTACTTC. This translates into CATSDFLGVQYF.

This chain links TRBV5-1 with TRBJ1-1; no clear D. The CDR3 extends over 15 amino acids. Trimming pared 3 bases from V and 0 bases from J, leaving 12 bases between. Germline loops: CDR1 SGHRS, CDR2 YFSETQ. CDR3 amino acids: CASSSSVDLNTEAFF. CDR3 DNA sequence: TGCGCCAGCAGCTCTAGTGTAGACCTGAACACTGAAGCTTTCTTT.

The chain has TRBV7-2 and TRBJ1-2, with 7 positions matching TRBD1. V dropped 1 base and J dropped 2; count of bases not matched to a gene: 4. Per germline, CDR1 SGHTA and CDR2 FQGNSA. This CDR3 region has 15 residues. This CDR3 is CASSLGQGWNYGYTF. The CDR3 DNA is TGTGCCAGCAGCTTAGGACAGGGATGGAACTATGGCTACACCTTC.

This clone was counted a single time. The chain couples TRBV29-1 to TRBJ2-7, with D unclear. Trimming took off 5 bases at V and 5 bases at J, with 10 bases between the two ends. CDR1 is SQVTM and CDR2 is ANQGSEA in the germline V gene. This CDR3 has 11 amino acids. The CDR3 sequence: CSVFRAHEQYF. In DNA, the CDR3 is TGCAGCGTTTTTAGGGCCCACGAGCAGTACTTC.

This chain uses TRBV6-2 or TRBV6-3 with TRBJ2-5; 12 bases match TRBD1. Germline V lookup: CDR1 MNHEY, CDR2 SVGEGT. Trimming at V came to 3 bases and at J to 6 bases, leaving 8 bases not matched to a gene. The CDR3 is made up of 16 amino acids. The CDR3 region is CASSYGGTGGQKTQYF. In DNA form, the CDR3 reads TGTGCCAGCAGTTATGGAGGGACAGGGGGCCAGAAGACCCAGTACTTC.